A single sample gave rise to the 10 T cell receptor beta chains below, sequenced in a study of T-cell reconstitution after alpha-beta-depleted transplantation in children. Preparation of the TCRbeta library used unique molecular identifiers. TCRdb fed the PCR reads into MiXCR, producing one record per CDR3 protein. The sample shows 350,000 to 400,000 distinct CDR3 sequences, about 14% of them seen only once. The material sequenced was PBMCs, taken from the stem cell graft. These receptors were collected from a human donor who donated a stem cell graft to a child with Fanconi anemia.

This clonotype was picked up a small number of times. J is TRBJ2-1 and V is TRBV29-1; unclear D gene. The germline V gene encodes CDR1 SQVTM and CDR2 ANQGSEA. Trimming shortened V by 3 bases and J by 0 bases, and 9 bases separated the two germline ends. The length of the CDR3 is 14 residues. CDR3 sequence: CSVDVGGSYNEQFF. CDR3 bases: TGCAGCGTTGACGTGGGCGGCTCCTACAATGAGCAGTTCTTC.

J is TRBJ2-7 and V is TRBV7-6; no definite D call. CDR1 SGHVS and CDR2 FNYEAQ come from the germline V gene. This CDR3 comprises 13 residues. V lost 1 base to trimming and J lost 1 base, with 5 bases between them. In DNA, the CDR3 is TGTGCCAGCAGCTTAGGAGAGTCCTACGAGCAGTACTTC. Translated, it gives CASSLGESYEQYF.

This clonotype was seen only a few times. The CDR3 is CSARDLGLAYNEQFF. The CDR3 DNA is TGCAGTGCTAGAGATTTGGGCTTAGCCTACAATGAGCAGTTCTTC. This chain links TRBV20-1 with TRBJ2-1; D is undetermined. Deletions cut 0 bases from V and 2 bases from J, with 11 bases between. Germline CDR1 DFQATT, CDR2 SNEGSKA (reference sequence). The CDR3 consists of 15 residues.

This clonotype was picked up a small number of times. V usage is TRBV5-1 and J usage is TRBJ2-7, with D maybe TRBD1 (6 bases). CDR3 size: 14 residues. Trimming cost V 4 bases and J 4 bases, with 15 bases left between them. Germline V gene data show CDR1 as SGHRS and CDR2 as YFSETQ. The CDR3 DNA is TGCGCCAGCAGCGTCCGGGACACAAATTACGAGCAGTACGTC. Residues: CASSVRDTNYEQYV.

The genes are TRBV27 and TRBJ1-5; D is unclear. With 6 bases removed from V and 0 bases from J, the gap between germline ends came to 12 bases. The CDR3 covers 15 residues. The germline CDR1 and CDR2 sequences are MNHEY and SMNVEV (reference sequence). Here the CDR3 reads CASRGSGLSNQPQHF. Written as DNA, the CDR3 is TGTGCCAGCAGGGGCAGTGGTCTTAGCAATCAGCCCCAGCATTTT.

This clonotype was seen only a few times. This chain joins TRBV5-1 and TRBJ2-2; tentative D call: TRBD1 (6 bases). This CDR3 comprises 15 residues. The V and J ends lost 1 base and 5 bases respectively, with 12 bases between them. Germline-derived CDR1 and CDR2 are SGHRS and YFSETQ. The CDR3 is CASSLRTGRTGELFF. The CDR3 DNA reads TGCGCCAGCAGCTTGCGAACAGGGCGAACCGGGGAGCTGTTTTTT.

The rearrangement links TRBV4-1 to TRBJ2-2, with a weak D call TRBD1 (6 bases). Germline assignment: CDR1 MGHRA and CDR2 YSYEKL. V lost 8 bases and J lost 1, with 11 bases in between. The CDR3 runs 14 residues. This CDR3 is CASRPGQNTGELFF. CDR3 bases: TGCGCCAGCCGCCCGGGACAGAACACCGGGGAGCTGTTTTTT.

This clonotype has a handful of counts. The chain links TRBV7-9 to TRBJ1-3, with D perhaps matching TRBD1 (5 bases). The CDR3 sequence is 15 residues long. Germline lookup yields CDR1 SEHNR and CDR2 FQNEAQ (reference sequence). The V end was cut by 2 bases, the J end by 4 bases, with 12 bases between. The CDR3 loop is CASSLSAGPGNTIYF. CDR3 coding DNA: TGTGCCAGCAGCTTATCGGCAGGGCCGGGAAACACCATATATTTT.

The chain is built from TRBV4-2 and TRBJ1-6; D is uncertain. The CDR3 contains 16 residues. Between the trimmed V and J ends, which lost 7 bases and 3 bases, there was a span of 16 bases. Looked up from germline, CDR1 is LGHNA and CDR2 is YNFKEQ. The CDR3 DNA reads as TGTGCCAGCACCCCCTCCTTAAATGGCTATAATTCACCCCTCCACTTT. This translates into CASTPSLNGYNSPLHF.

This clonotype was seen many times. V is TRBV12-3 or TRBV12-4 and J is TRBJ2-3; the D gene is possibly TRBD2 (5 bases). This CDR3 comprises 13 residues. Trimming removed 6 bases from V and 1 base from J, with 8 bases in between. The CDR3 region is CASRPGGTDTQYF. In DNA form, the CDR3 reads TGTGCCAGCAGACCCGGGGGCACAGATACGCAGTATTTT.